This T cell receptor beta chain was sequenced in a study of blood T cells in healthy people across ages. Study-level findings and limits: It was not known whether donors were CMV positive (a possible confounder of expanded clonotype changes). PBMCs went unsorted, and a conclusive naive versus antigen-experienced comparison was therefore prevented. TCR beta diversity per million T cells fell roughly linearly with age.

The CDR3 runs 13 residues. Germline V gene lookup returns CDR1 LNHDA and CDR2 SQIVND (reference sequence). Then a second PCR, running about 7 to 11 cycles, was carried out with a sample-barcoded 5' primer and a J-beta primer mix. Using its own MiXCR run on the 5' RACE reads, TCRdb lists one record per CDR3 protein. The top ten clones hold more than 20% of a sample with roughly 790,000 distinct CDR3 sequences, around 40% of them seen once. On this clonotype itself: The antigen is undetermined.

A minimum of 5.5 micrograms of total RNA was extracted per sample. This TCR was sampled from a woman aged 60 to 75 in good health. Material: blood. V usage is TRBV19 and J usage is TRBJ2-5; 7 bases are shared with TRBD1. Matching the DNA end better, TRBJ2-7 makes the J call doubtful. The CDR3 reads CASSPAQGYEQYF. In nucleotides, the CDR3 is TGTGCCAGTAGTCCAGCACAGGGGTACGAGCAGTACTTC.